One sample yielded the 27 T cell receptor beta chains listed below, sequenced in a study of blood T cells in healthy people across ages. Primers used in a second PCR of about 7 to 12 cycles were a sample-barcoded 5' primer and a J-beta primer mix. TCRdb re-analysed the 5' RACE reads in MiXCR, keeping a single row per CDR3 protein. The top ten hold roughly 12% of the sample, which has under 2 million distinct CDR3 sequences, 34% seen once. The specimen sequenced was blood. The receptor set was obtained from a woman aged 25 to 39 in good health.

The rearrangement joins TRBV7-8 to TRBJ2-3; 9 bases match TRBD2. Trimming removed 3 bases from V and 1 base from J; junction bases left unmatched: 11. Germline lookup yields CDR1 SGHVS and CDR2 FQNEAQ. There are 18 residues in the CDR3. CDR3 DNA: TGTGCCAGCAGCTTCCTTATAGCGGGAGAGCGGGGCACAGATACGCAGTATTTT. Protein product: CASSFLIAGERGTDTQYF.

The V and J genes are TRBV20-1 and TRBJ2-7, with 13 bases matching TRBD2. The CDR3 contains 15 residues. The germline V gene has CDR1 DFQATT and CDR2 SNEGSKA (reference sequence). J gave up 2 bases and V 5 bases, and 6 bases lay outside the gene matches. The DNA of the CDR3 is TGCAGTGCTCCAATGGGACTAGCGGGGCCCTACGAGCAGTACTTC. Its translation: CSAPMGLAGPYEQYF.

There are a few counts of this clonotype. The chain employs TRBV7-2 and TRBJ2-7; the D is unclear. The CDR3 contains 15 residues. Germline values: CDR1 SGHTA, CDR2 FQGNSA. V gave up 5 bases and J gave up 3 bases, with 17 bases separating them. CDR3 sequence: CASSPHASNLYEQYF. CDR3 nucleotide sequence: TGTGCCAGCAGCCCCCACGCGTCTAATCTCTACGAGCAGTACTTC.

CDR3 amino acids: CASSRPRNGQETQYF. The CDR3 DNA is TGTGCCAGCAGCCGACCCCGAAACGGTCAAGAGACCCAGTACTTC. The V call is TRBV7-9, the J call TRBJ2-5; D gene unclear. This CDR3 is built from 15 residues. Per germline, CDR1 SEHNR and CDR2 FQNEAQ (reference sequence). V lost 5 bases and J lost 2, with 15 bases in between.

A word on this clonotype: This clone may be a read error of a much larger clone one base away. The chain has TRBV15 and TRBJ2-7; 12 positions match TRBD2. The CDR3 runs 14 residues. Germline CDR1 and CDR2: LNHNV and YYDKDF (reference sequence). The CDR3 is CTTSRLAGDGEQYF. The DNA for the CDR3 is TGTACCACCAGCAGACTAGCGGGAGACGGCGAGCAGTACTTC.

This clonotype was observed a few times. This chain connects TRBV11-3 to TRBJ1-1; D perhaps matches TRBD1 (5 bases). Trimming took 6 bases from V and 2 from J, leaving 19 bases between them. The V gene's germline CDR1 is SGHNT and CDR2 YENEEA. The CDR3 loop spans 16 amino acids. The CDR3 reads CASSPYPAGCNTEAFF. The CDR3 region has the DNA TGTGCCAGCAGTCCCTACCCGGCAGGGTGTAACACTGAAGCTTTCTTT. The full variable domain, rest sourced from reference TRBV11-3 and TRBJ1-1, is EAGVVQSPRYKIIEKKQPVAFWCNPISGHNTLYWYLQNLGQGPELLIRYENEEAVDDSQLPKDRFSAERLKGVDSTLKIQPAELGDSAVYLCASSPYPAGCNTEAFFGQGTRLTVV.

On this clonotype: The junction does not match germline at one end; this may be a read error. The chain joins TRBV7-9 to TRBJ1-1, with unresolved D. The length of the CDR3 is 14 residues. From germline, CDR1 is SEHNR and CDR2 FQNEAQ (reference sequence). CDR3 DNA sequence: TGTGCCAGCAGCTTAGAGGGCGGGAACACTGGAGCTTTCTTT. Its protein is CASSLEGGNTGAFF.

Notes on this clonotype: This could be a read error, since a much larger clone is one nucleotide away. This chain uses TRBV28 with TRBJ2-4, with D maybe TRBD2 (5 bases). The ends were cut back, 3 bases at V and 9 bases at J, with 15 bases in the middle. This CDR3 has 14 residues. In germline, CDR1 is MDHEN, CDR2 SYDVKM. CDR3 amino acids: CASSFVSPGSIQYF. Written as DNA, the CDR3 is TGTGCCAGCAGTTTTGTAAGCCCGGGGAGCATTCAGTACTTC.

The chain couples TRBV6-2 or TRBV6-3 to TRBJ2-1, with TRBD2 matching 11 bases. The CDR3 has 14 residues. V trimming: 8 bases; J trimming: 6 bases; junction bases outside the gene matches: 6. CDR1 MNHEY and CDR2 SVGEGT come from the germline V gene. The CDR3: CASGPSGGRNEQFF. CDR3 in DNA: TGTGCCAGCGGCCCTAGCGGGGGGCGCAATGAGCAGTTCTTC.

This clonotype was detected a few times. This chain links TRBV4-1 with TRBJ1-2, with 9 bases that match TRBD1. The CDR3 is 20 amino acids. V gave up 1 base and J gave up 3 bases; unmatched junction bases: 18. Germline CDR1 reads MGHRA; CDR2 reads YSYEKL. DNA for the CDR3: TGCGCCAGCAGCCAAGCCCCAGACGGACAGGGGCGGAGGATTGACTATGGCTACACCTTC. It encodes CASSQAPDGQGRRIDYGYTF.

This clonotype was found a few times. A much bigger clone sits one base away, suggesting this may be a read error. This chain connects TRBV7-9 to TRBJ1-2, with TRBD1 matching over 9 bases. The V and J ends lost 3 bases and 6 bases, in that order; junction bases with no gene match: 8. Per the germline V gene, CDR1 is SEHNR and CDR2 is FQNEAQ (reference sequence). The CDR3 loop spans 15 amino acids. CDR3 coding DNA: TGTGCCAGCAGCTTCCCGGGACAGGGTGGGGATGGCTACACCTTC. Its translation: CASSFPGQGGDGYTF.

The chain's CDR3 is CASDRSSGTAETQYF. The CDR3 DNA reads as TGCGCCAGCGATAGATCCTCCGGGACGGCGGAGACCCAGTACTTC. V and J are TRBV5-1 and TRBJ2-5; D might be TRBD1 or TRBD2, each matching 5 bases. Trimming removed 7 bases from V and 5 bases from J, with 21 bases in between. This CDR3 comprises 15 residues. The germline V gene has CDR1 SGHRS and CDR2 YFSETQ.

V is TRBV28 and J is TRBJ2-3; D is perhaps TRBD2 (6 bases). CDR3 length: 16 residues. Trimming stripped 2 bases from V and 4 bases from J, with 16 bases between. Germline lookup yields CDR1 MDHEN and CDR2 SYDVKM. CDR3 sequence (DNA): TGTGCCAGCAGTTTAATCCGGGATCCTAGCGCAGATACGCAGTATTTT. Translating gives CASSLIRDPSADTQYF.

V usage is TRBV21-1 and J usage is TRBJ1-5; whether TRBD1, the table's D call, matches the DNA was not checked. TRBV21-1 is deemed a pseudogene. CDR3 length: 18 amino acids. The CDR3 DNA is TGTGTCAGCAGCAAAGTCCCGGGACAGGGGTGGTTCAATCAGCCCCAGCATTTT. It encodes CVSSKVPGQGWFNQPQHF.

CDR3 coding DNA: TGTGCCAGCAGTTTTGAGAATAGAAAACTGTTTTTT. Protein: CASSFENRKLFF. The chain combines TRBV12-3 or TRBV12-4 with TRBJ1-4, with D unclear. This CDR3 is built from 12 residues. V was shortened by 3 bases and J by 10 bases, with 9 bases between the two germline ends.

This clonotype was counted only a few times. The chain uses TRBV20-1 and TRBJ2-4, with 10 bases fitting TRBD1. The better agreement between TRBJ2-7 and the DNA end casts doubt on the J call. Germline V gene data show CDR1 as DFQATT and CDR2 as SNEGSKA (reference sequence). This CDR3 region has 15 residues. The CDR3 sequence is CSAREWTGGSGEQYF. CDR3 sequence (DNA): TGCAGTGCTAGGGAGTGGACAGGGGGGAGTGGCGAGCAGTACTTC.

In this sample, this clonotype turned up a few times. The gene calls are TRBV12-3 or TRBV12-4 and TRBJ1-1, with 7 nucleotides matching TRBD1. V lost 2 bases, J lost 4 bases, and 7 bases stayed unmatched. The CDR3 contains 15 residues. The CDR3 region has the DNA TGTGCCAGCAGTTTATCCGGGACAGTCAGCACTGAAGCTTTCTTT. This codes for CASSLSGTVSTEAFF.

This clonotype was picked up many times. V and J are TRBV11-2 and TRBJ2-7; 9 bases agree with TRBD1. The J segment lost 4 bases and the V segment lost 3 bases, leaving 25 bases of the junction unmatched. CDR3 length equals 21 residues. Germline loops: CDR1 SGHAT, CDR2 FQNNGV. The CDR3, as DNA: TGTGCCAGCAGCTTGCTCAATTGGGCTAGAGGACAGGGGAAATCGACGTACGAGCAGTACTTC. This sequence encodes CASSLLNWARGQGKSTYEQYF.

This clonotype came up a few times. The V gene is TRBV3-1, the J gene TRBJ2-7; the D gene could be TRBD1 or TRBD2 (5 bases each). Per the germline V gene, CDR1 is LGHDT and CDR2 is YNNKEL (reference sequence). V dropped 4 bases and J dropped 4 bases, with 17 bases sitting between them. CDR3 length: 15 amino acids. The CDR3 nucleotides are TGTGCCAGCAGCCCATTTGGGCAGGGACCATACGAGCAGTACTTC. Translating gives CASSPFGQGPYEQYF.

This clonotype has a handful of counts. The chain joins TRBV4-2 to TRBJ2-3; 13 nucleotides match TRBD2. Germline V gene lookup returns CDR1 LGHNA and CDR2 YNFKEQ. The junction had 7 bases not matched to a gene; V was cut back by 2 bases and J by 5 bases. This CDR3 comprises 17 residues. The CDR3 protein is CASSQRGLAGMGDTQYF. The CDR3 DNA sequence: TGTGCCAGCAGCCAAAGGGGACTAGCGGGGATGGGAGATACGCAGTATTTT.

CDR3 bases: TGCAGTGTAATAGGGACCACAGTGTGGGAGCAGTTCTTC. This codes for CSVIGTTVWEQFF. The chain has TRBV20-1 and TRBJ2-1; D is possibly TRBD1 or TRBD2 (5 bases each). The ends were cut back, 7 bases at V and 10 bases at J, with 20 bases in the middle. The CDR3 consists of 13 residues. Germline values: CDR1 DFQATT, CDR2 SNEGSKA (reference sequence).

This clonotype was observed a few times. The gene calls are TRBV11-2 and TRBJ2-1, with no clear D. There are 14 residues in the CDR3. V was clipped by 1 base and J by 7 bases, with 11 bases between them. Germline V lookup: CDR1 SGHAT, CDR2 FQNNGV. This CDR3 is CASSLGGGWNEQFF. The CDR3 DNA follows: TGTGCCAGCAGCTTAGGCGGTGGGTGGAATGAGCAGTTCTTC.

This clonotype was seen a handful of times. J is TRBJ1-5 and V is TRBV20-1; 10 positions agree with TRBD1. Germline V gives CDR1 DFQATT, CDR2 SNEGSKA (reference sequence). V shed 3 bases and J 5 bases; nucleotides not matched to a gene: 7. The CDR3 runs to 15 residues. CDR3 coding DNA: TGCAGTGCTAGCGCCGGGACAGGGGTTTATCAGCCCCAGCATTTT. Translating it yields CSASAGTGVYQPQHF.

Ten or more counts support this clonotype. The DNA for the CDR3 is TGTGCCAGCAGCTTAAACGGACAGTTCGCGGAGACCCAGTACTTC. This codes for CASSLNGQFAETQYF. The chain carries TRBV7-2 and TRBJ2-5, with a tentative D call TRBD1 (6 bases). CDR3 length equals 15 residues. Trimming took 2 bases from V and 5 from J, leaving 15 bases between them. Germline V CDR1 and CDR2: SGHTA, FQGNSA.

Comment on this clonotype: At one end, the junction sequence differs from germline, possibly due to a read error. The V call is TRBV12-3 or TRBV12-4, the J call TRBJ1-6, with D tentatively TRBD1 (6 bases). There are 13 residues in the CDR3. The CDR3 reads CASSPRGNSLLHF. In DNA form, the CDR3 reads TGTGCCAGCTCACCGAGGGGGAATTCACTCCTCCACTTT.

This clonotype has only a few counts. The V call is TRBV29-1, the J call TRBJ1-4; TRBD1 is a possible D gene (5 bases). Germline V lookup: CDR1 SQVTM, CDR2 ANQGSEA. V shed 6 bases and J shed 7 bases, with 15 bases lying between them. The CDR3 totals 13 residues. The CDR3 DNA follows: TGCAGCGTGGGGACCTCCTCGGGTGAAAAACTGTTTTTT. Protein: CSVGTSSGEKLFF.

In this sample, this clonotype turned up many times. The V and J genes are TRBV29-1 and TRBJ2-3; D ambiguous. Germline V gene data show CDR1 as SQVTM and CDR2 as ANQGSEA. The CDR3 loop spans 13 amino acids. The germline V and J ends were trimmed by 3 bases and 2 bases, with 9 bases remaining between them. CDR3 loop: CSVDSTATDTQYF. CDR3 nucleotide sequence: TGCAGCGTTGACTCCACGGCCACAGATACGCAGTATTTT.